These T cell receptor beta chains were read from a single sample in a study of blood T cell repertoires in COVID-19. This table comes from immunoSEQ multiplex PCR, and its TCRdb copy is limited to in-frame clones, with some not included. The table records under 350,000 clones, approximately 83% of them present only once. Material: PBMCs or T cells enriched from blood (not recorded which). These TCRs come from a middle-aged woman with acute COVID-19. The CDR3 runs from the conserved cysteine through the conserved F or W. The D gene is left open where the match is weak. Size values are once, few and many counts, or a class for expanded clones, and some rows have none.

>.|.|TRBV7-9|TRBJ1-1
CASSGGRDANTEAFF
TGTGCCAGCAGCGGTGGGAGGGATGCAAACACTGAAGCTTTCTTT
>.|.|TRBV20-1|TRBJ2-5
CSASELPPQETQYF
TGCAGTGCTAGTGAACTTCCACCTCAAGAGACCCAGTACTTC
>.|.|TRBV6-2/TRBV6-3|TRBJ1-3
CASSYSFVTAGDTIYF
TGTGCCAGCAGTTACTCGTTCGTGACAGCAGGAGACACCATATATTTT
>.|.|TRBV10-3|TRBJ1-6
CAISQDSDNSPLHF
TGTGCCATCAGCCAGGACAGTGATAATTCACCCCTCCACTTT
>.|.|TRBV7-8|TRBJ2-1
CASSLKRDNEQFF
TGTGCCAGCAGCTTAAAGCGGGACAATGAGCAGTTCTTC
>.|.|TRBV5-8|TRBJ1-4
CASSLGRGTNEKLFF
TGTGCCAGCAGCTTGGGGAGGGGAACTAATGAAAAACTGTTTTTT
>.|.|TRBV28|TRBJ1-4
CASKSPGGFEKLFF
TGTGCCAGCAAGAGTCCAGGTGGATTTGAAAAACTGTTTTTT
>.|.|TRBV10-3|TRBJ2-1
CAISESTASYNEQFF
TGTGCCATCAGTGAGTCGACAGCCTCCTACAATGAGCAGTTCTTC
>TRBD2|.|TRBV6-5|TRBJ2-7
CASRYLSGTDEQYF
TGTGCCAGCAGGTACCTAAGCGGGACGGACGAGCAGTACTTC
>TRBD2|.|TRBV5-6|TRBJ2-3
CASSLRTSGVADTQYF
TGTGCCAGCAGCCTTAGGACTAGCGGGGTAGCAGATACGCAGTATTTT
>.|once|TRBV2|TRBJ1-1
CASSAGLAEAFF
TGTGCCAGCAGTGCTGGGCTCGCTGAAGCTTTCTTT
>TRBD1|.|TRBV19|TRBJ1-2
CASSTRDRGYGYTF
TGTGCCAGTAGTACCCGGGACAGGGGATATGGCTACACCTTC
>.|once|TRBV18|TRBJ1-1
CASSPDTDSLGGAFF
TGTGCCAGCTCACCAGACACGGACAGCTTAGGGGGAGCTTTCTTT
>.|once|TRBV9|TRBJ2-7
CASSVAPDPSYEQYF
TGTGCCAGCAGCGTAGCCCCAGATCCTTCCTACGAGCAGTACTTC
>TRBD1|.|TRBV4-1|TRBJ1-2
CASSQVTTGGLAGYTF
TGCGCCAGCAGCCAAGTGACGACAGGGGGCCTCGCTGGCTACACCTTC
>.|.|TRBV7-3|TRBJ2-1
CASSLEGTGNEQFF
TGTGCCAGCAGCTTAGAGGGAACGGGCAATGAGCAGTTCTTC
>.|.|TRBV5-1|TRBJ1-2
CASSSLSQTGPWGYTF
TGCGCCAGCAGCTCCTTATCTCAGACAGGTCCATGGGGCTACACCTTC
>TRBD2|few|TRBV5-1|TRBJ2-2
CASSSGLAGVRTGELFF
TGCGCCAGCAGCTCCGGCCTAGCGGGAGTCCGAACCGGGGAGCTGTTTTTT
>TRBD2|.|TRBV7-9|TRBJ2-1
CASSLIGGGGNEQFF
TGTGCCAGCAGCTTAATAGGAGGCGGGGGGAATGAGCAGTTCTTC
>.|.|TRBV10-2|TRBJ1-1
CASSVSLFEGRRNTEAFF
TGCGCCAGCAGTGTTTCTCTTTTTGAGGGCAGAAGAAACACTGAAGCTTTCTTT
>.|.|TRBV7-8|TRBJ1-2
CASSQRRQANYGYTF
TGTGCCAGCAGCCAGAGAAGACAGGCGAACTATGGCTACACCTTC
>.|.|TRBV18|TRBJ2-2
CASSPSGTGITGELFF
TGTGCCAGCTCACCAAGCGGGACAGGCATCACCGGGGAGCTGTTTTTT
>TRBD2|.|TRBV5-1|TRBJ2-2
CASSPVAGANTGELFF
TGCGCCAGCAGCCCGGTGGCGGGAGCGAACACCGGGGAGCTGTTTTTT
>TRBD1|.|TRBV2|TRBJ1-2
CASRRDGQGISGYTF
TGTGCCAGCAGGAGAGACGGACAGGGGATTTCTGGCTACACCTTC
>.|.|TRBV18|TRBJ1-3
CASSLSQYSSSGNTIYF
TGTGCCAGCTCACTATCACAGTACTCGAGCTCTGGAAACACCATATATTTT
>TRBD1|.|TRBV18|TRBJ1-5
CASSPTGGGNQPQHF
TGTGCCAGCTCACCCACAGGGGGAGGCAATCAGCCCCAGCATTTT
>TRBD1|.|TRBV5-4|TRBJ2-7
CASSFRQGSGEQYF
TGTGCCAGCAGCTTTAGACAGGGCTCGGGCGAGCAGTACTTC
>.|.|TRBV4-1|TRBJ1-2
CASSQPSQGSYGYTF
TGCGCCAGCAGCCAACCTTCCCAGGGTTCCTATGGCTACACCTTC
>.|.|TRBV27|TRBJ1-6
CASSPIGWDSPLHF
TGTGCCAGCAGTCCTATCGGGTGGGATTCACCCCTCCACTTT
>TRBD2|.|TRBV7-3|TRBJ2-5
CASSYSGGEETQYF
TGTGCCAGCAGCTATAGCGGGGGGGAAGAGACCCAGTACTTC
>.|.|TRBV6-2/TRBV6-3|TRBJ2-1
CASSYLPTRLYNEQFF
TGTGCCAGCAGTTACCTCCCGACCAGGCTTTACAATGAGCAGTTCTTC
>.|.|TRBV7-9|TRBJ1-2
CASSLKEGTFLGYTF
TGTGCCAGCAGCTTAAAGGAGGGAACCTTTTTAGGCTACACCTTC
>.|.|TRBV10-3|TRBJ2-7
CAISEGETGSSYEQYF
TGTGCCATCAGTGAAGGAGAGACTGGCAGCTCCTACGAGCAGTACTTC
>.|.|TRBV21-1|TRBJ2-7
CASRTGTASYEQYF
TGTGCCAGCAGAACCGGGACAGCTTCCTACGAGCAGTACTTC
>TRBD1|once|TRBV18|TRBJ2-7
CASSPGTGISYEQYF
TGTGCCAGCTCACCCGGGACAGGAATCTCCTACGAGCAGTACTTC
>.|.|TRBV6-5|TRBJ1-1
CASRFFNEAEAFF
TGTGCCAGCAGATTTTTCAACGAGGCTGAAGCTTTCTTT
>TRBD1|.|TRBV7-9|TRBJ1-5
CASSSAGGGQPQHF
TGTGCCAGCAGCTCTGCAGGGGGTGGTCAGCCCCAGCATTTT
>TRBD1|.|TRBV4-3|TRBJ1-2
CASSPQGAGGYRDGYTF
TGCGCCAGCAGCCCCCAAGGTGCAGGGGGTTACAGGGATGGCTACACCTTC
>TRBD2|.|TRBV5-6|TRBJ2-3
CASSLGLAGGPSTDTQYF
TGTGCCAGCAGCCTGGGACTAGCGGGGGGGCCCAGCACAGATACGCAGTATTTT
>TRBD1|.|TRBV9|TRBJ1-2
CASSVVDRGYGYTF
TGTGCCAGCAGCGTAGTCGACAGGGGCTATGGCTACACCTTC
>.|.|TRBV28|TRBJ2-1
CASSLRYNEQFF
TGTGCCAGCAGCCTTCGTTACAATGAGCAGTTCTTC
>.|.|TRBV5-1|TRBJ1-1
CASSFSYNTEAFF
TGCGCCAGCAGCTTTAGCTATAACACTGAAGCTTTCTTT
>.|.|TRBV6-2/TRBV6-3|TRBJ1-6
CASSPDGRGNSPLHF
TGTGCCAGCAGTCCGGACGGGAGGGGTAATTCACCCCTCCACTTT
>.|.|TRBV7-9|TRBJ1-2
CASSLGQGSNYGYTF
TGTGCCAGCAGCTTAGGTCAGGGATCGAACTATGGCTACACCTTC
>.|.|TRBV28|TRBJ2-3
CASGDKGGPADTQYF
TGTGCCAGCGGGGATAAGGGGGGGCCAGCAGATACGCAGTATTTT
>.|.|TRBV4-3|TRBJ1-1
CASSQDRFGGGMNTEAFF
TGCGCCAGCAGCCAAGATAGGTTTGGGGGGGGGATGAACACTGAAGCTTTCTTT
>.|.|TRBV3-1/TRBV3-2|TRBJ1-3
CASSQDLVSSGNTIYF
TGTGCCAGCAGCCAAGACTTGGTTAGCTCTGGAAACACCATATATTTT
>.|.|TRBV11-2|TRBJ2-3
CASSLGYTDTQYF
TGTGCCAGCAGCTTAGGTTACACAGATACGCAGTATTTT
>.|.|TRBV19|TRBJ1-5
CASSIQGTGQPQHF
TGTGCCAGTAGTATTCAGGGGACGGGTCAGCCCCAGCATTTT
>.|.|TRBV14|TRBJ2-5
CASSLWQGMDQYF
TGTGCCAGCAGCCTTTGGCAGGGAATGGACCAGTACTTC
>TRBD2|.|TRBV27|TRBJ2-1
CASRMLGGGNEQFF
TGTGCCAGCCGCATGTTGGGGGGGGGCAATGAGCAGTTCTTC
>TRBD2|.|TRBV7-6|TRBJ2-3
CASSLAWKAGDTDTQYF
TGTGCCAGCAGCTTAGCGTGGAAGGCGGGGGATACAGATACGCAGTATTTT
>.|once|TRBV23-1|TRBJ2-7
CASSQPWTASSYEQYF
TGCGCCAGCAGTCAGCCATGGACAGCGAGCTCCTACGAGCAGTACTTC
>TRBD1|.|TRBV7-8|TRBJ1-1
CASSRTGGENTEAFF
TGTGCCAGCAGCAGGACAGGGGGCGAAAACACTGAAGCTTTCTTT
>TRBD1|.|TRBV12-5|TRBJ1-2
CASNPGQNYGYTF
TGTGCTAGTAATCCGGGACAGAACTATGGCTACACCTTC
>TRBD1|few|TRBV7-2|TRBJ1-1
CASSSQGAGNTEAFF
TGTGCCAGCAGCTCCCAGGGGGCGGGGAACACTGAAGCTTTCTTT
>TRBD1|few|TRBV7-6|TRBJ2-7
CASSPRQGTYEQYF
TGTGCCAGCAGCCCGCGACAGGGGACCTACGAGCAGTACTTC
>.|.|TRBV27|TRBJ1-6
CASTTTGRSSYNSPLHF
TGTGCCAGCACCACTACAGGGCGGAGCTCCTATAATTCACCCCTCCACTTT